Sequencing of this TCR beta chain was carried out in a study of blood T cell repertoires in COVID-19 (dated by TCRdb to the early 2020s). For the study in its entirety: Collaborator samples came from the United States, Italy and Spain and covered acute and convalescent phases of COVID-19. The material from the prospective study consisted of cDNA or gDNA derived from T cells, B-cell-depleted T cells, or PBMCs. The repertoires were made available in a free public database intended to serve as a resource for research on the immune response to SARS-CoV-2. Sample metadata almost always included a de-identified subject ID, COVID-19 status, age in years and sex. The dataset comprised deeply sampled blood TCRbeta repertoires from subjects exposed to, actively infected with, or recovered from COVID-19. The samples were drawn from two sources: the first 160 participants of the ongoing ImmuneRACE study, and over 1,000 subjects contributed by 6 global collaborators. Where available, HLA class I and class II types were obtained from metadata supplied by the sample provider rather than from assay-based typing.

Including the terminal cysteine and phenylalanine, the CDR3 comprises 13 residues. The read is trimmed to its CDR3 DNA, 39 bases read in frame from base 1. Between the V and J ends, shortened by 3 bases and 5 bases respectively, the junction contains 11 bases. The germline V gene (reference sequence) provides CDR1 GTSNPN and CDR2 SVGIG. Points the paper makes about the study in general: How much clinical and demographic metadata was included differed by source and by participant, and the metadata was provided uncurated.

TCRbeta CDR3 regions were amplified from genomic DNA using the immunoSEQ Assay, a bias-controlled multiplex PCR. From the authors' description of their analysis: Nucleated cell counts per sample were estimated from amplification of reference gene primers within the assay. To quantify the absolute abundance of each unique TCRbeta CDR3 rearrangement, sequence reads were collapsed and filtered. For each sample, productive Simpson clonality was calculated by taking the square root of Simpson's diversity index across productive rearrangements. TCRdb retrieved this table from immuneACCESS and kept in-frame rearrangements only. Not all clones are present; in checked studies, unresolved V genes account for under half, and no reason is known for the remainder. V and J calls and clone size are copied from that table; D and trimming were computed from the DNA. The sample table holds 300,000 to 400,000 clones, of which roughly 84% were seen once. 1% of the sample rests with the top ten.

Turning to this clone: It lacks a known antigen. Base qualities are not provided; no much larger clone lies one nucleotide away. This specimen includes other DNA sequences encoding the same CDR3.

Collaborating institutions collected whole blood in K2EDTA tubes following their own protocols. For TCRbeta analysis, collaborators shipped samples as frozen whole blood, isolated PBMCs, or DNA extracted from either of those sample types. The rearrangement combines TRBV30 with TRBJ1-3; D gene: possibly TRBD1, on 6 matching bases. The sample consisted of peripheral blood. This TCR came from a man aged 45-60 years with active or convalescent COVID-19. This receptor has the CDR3 CAWSPGQRNTIYF. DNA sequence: TGTGCCTGGAGCCCCGGACAGCGAAACACCATATATTTT.